This T cell receptor beta chain is drawn from a study of a mutant IDH1 vaccine in newly diagnosed glioma. Study-wide context: The study started vaccination 4-6 weeks after radiotherapy alone, or with temozolomide cycles. Overall study results and limits: The authors found pseudoprogression apparently unrelated to changes in top peripheral T cell clonotypes.

Germline assignment: CDR1 SGHAT and CDR2 FQNNGV. The CDR3 length is 15 residues. Time point here: week 35, safety follow-up. Each vaccine dose was 300 ug of mutant IDH1 20-mer peptide, with topical imiquimod. Donors' newly diagnosed IDH1-mutant WHO grade 3 or 4 astrocytomas lacked nuclear ATRX. Turning to this clone: Its antigen remains unidentified. Germline is not matched at one junction end, which may reflect a read error.

Clones were read by immunoSEQ multiplex PCR, and TCRdb kept only the in-frame ones, dropping some. The sample includes around 69,000 clones, around 90% of them seen just once. Sequencing used PBMCs, obtained from a glioma patient whose treatment included an IDH1 peptide vaccine. The TCR sequence derives from a man younger than 40 with glioma. J is TRBJ1-5 and V is TRBV11-2, with TRBD1 matching 7 bases. In nucleotides, the CDR3 is TGTGCCAGCAGCATAGAAGGACAGGCGAATCAGCCCCAGCATTTT. The encoded protein is CASSIEGQANQPQHF.